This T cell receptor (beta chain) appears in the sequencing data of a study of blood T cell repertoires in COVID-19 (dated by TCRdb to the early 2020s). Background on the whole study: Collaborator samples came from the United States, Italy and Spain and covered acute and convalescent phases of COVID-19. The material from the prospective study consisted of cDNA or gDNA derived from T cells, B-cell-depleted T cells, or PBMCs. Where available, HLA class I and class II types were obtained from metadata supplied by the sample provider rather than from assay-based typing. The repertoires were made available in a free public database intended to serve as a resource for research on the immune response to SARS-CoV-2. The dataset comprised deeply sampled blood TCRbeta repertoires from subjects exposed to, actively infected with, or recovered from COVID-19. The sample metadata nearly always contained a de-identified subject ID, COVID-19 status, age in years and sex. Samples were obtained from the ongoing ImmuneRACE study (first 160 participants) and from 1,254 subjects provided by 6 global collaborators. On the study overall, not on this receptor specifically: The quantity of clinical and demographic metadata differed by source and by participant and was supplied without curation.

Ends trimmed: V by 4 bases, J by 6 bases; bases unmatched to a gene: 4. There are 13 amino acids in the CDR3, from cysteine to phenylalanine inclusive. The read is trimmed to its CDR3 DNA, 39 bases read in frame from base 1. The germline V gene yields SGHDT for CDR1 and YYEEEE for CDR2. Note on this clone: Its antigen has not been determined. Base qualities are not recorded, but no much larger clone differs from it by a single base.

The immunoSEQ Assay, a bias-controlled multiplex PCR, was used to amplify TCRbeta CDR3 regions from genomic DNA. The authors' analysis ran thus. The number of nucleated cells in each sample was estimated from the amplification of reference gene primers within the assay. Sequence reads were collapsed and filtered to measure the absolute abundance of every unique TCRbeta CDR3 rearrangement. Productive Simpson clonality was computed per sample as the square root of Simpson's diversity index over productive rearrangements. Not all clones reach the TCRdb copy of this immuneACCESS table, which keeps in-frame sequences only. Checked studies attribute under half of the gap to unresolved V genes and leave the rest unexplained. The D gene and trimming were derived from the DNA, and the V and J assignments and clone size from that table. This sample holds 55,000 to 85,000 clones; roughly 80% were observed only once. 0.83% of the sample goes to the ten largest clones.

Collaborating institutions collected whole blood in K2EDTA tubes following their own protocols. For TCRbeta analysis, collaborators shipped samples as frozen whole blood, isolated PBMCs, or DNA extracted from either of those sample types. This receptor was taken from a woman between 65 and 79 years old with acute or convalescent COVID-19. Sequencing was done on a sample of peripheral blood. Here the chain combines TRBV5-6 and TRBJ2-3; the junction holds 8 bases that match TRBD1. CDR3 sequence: CASSGTGGDTQYF. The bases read TGTGCCAGCAGCGGAACAGGGGGGGATACGCAGTATTTT.